Here is one TCR beta chain with its context. The antigen remains undetermined. The sample originates from a study of T cells in localized non-small cell lung cancer. Findings and limits, study-wide: Median detection of top 100 tumor clones in adjacent lung was approximately 50 clones.

The length of the CDR3 is 14 residues. From germline, CDR1 is SGHAT and CDR2 FQNNGV. V trimming: 5 bases; J trimming: 3 bases; junction bases outside the gene matches: 7. Libraries were prepared by immunoSEQ multiplex PCR; TCRdb keeps only in-frame clonotypes and omits some of them. The sample contains around 24,000 clones, about 80% of which appear only once. The rearrangement uses TRBV11-2 and TRBJ2-7; 7 nucleotides agree with TRBD2. The origin of this receptor is a man aged 35 to 69 with stage II lung adenocarcinoma. The sample consisted of PBMCs, taken before any cancer treatment. CDR3 region: CASSPSSGNYEQYF. The CDR3 coding sequence is TGTGCCAGCAGCCCCTCTAGCGGAAACTACGAGCAGTACTTC. The complete variable domain, with remaining parts taken from reference TRBV11-2 and TRBJ2-7, reads EAGVAQSPRYKIIEKRQSVAFWCNPISGHATLYWYQQILGQGPKLLIQFQNNGVVDDSQLPKDRFSAERLKGVDSTLKIQPAKLEDSAVYLCASSPSSGNYEQYFGPGTRLTVT.